This note documents a single TCR beta chain sequence. Authors' data handling: Amplified reference gene primers provided the basis for estimating nucleated cell counts. Here immunoSEQ multiplex PCR was the method, and the copy in TCRdb shows in-frame clones only, minus some. V and J calls and clone size are given by that table; D and trimming were obtained from the DNA. Of roughly 150,000 clones in the sample, 80% are singletons; the top ten hold 5%. J was trimmed by 8 bases and V by 2 bases; bases with no gene match: 10. The CDR3 runs 17 residues. In germline, CDR1 is MRHNA, CDR2 SNTAGT. These data are taken from a study of blood T cell repertoires in COVID-19. In the study overall: COVID-19 samples from acute and convalescent phases originated in the United States, Italy and Spain. PBMCs, B-cell-depleted T cells, or T cells provided the cDNA or gDNA that made up the material.

The chain carries TRBV6-4 and TRBJ2-1; 12 nucleotides line up with TRBD1. The sequenced sample consisted of peripheral blood. The clonotype was recovered from a woman between 45 and 65 years old with acute or convalescent COVID-19. The CDR3 coding sequence is TGTGCCAGCAGTGACGACTCGGGACAGGGGGCAATCTATGAGCAGTTCTTC. This gives the protein CASSDDSGQGAIYEQFF.